These 7 T cell receptor beta chains were all obtained from the same sample, sequenced in a study of blood T cell repertoires in COVID-19. The repertoire was sequenced with immunoSEQ multiplex PCR; TCRdb's copy has only in-frame clones and lacks some. The sample holds approximately 440,000 clones, 90% seen once. Sequenced: PBMCs or T cells enriched from blood (not recorded which). The receptors shown here come from a man aged 18 to 35 who had recovered from COVID-19.

The sample holds one count of this clone. This chain uses TRBV2 with TRBJ1-1; D ambiguous. V was pared by 4 bases and J by 6 bases, with 27 bases between. CDR1 SNHLY and CDR2 FYNNEI come from the germline V gene. This CDR3 has 18 residues. Here the CDR3 reads CASSGEQASGGISPEAFF. CDR3 sequence (DNA): TGTGCCAGCAGTGGGGAGCAAGCATCGGGCGGAATAAGCCCTGAAGCTTTCTTT. Drawing the rest from reference TRBV2 and TRBJ1-1, the complete variable domain is EPEVTQTPSHQVTQMGQEVILRCVPISNHLYFYWYRQILGQKVEFLVSFYNNEISEKSEIFDDQFSVERPDGSNFTLKIRSTKLEDSAMYFCASSGEQASGGISPEAFFGQGTRLTVV.

This clone was detected only once. The chain has TRBV28 and TRBJ1-2; D ambiguous. The germline gives CDR1 MDHEN, CDR2 SYDVKM. The ends were cut back, 6 bases at V and 1 base at J, with 15 bases in the middle. CDR3 length: 15 amino acids. The DNA of the CDR3 is TGTGCCAGCAGGCTGGGCAGATACTTTAACTATGGCTACACCTTC. Translation: CASRLGRYFNYGYTF.

The V gene is TRBV5-1, the J gene TRBJ1-1; TRBD1 matches 7 bases. V was pared by 1 base and J by 4 bases, with 7 bases of the junction left unmatched. The length of the CDR3 is 15 residues. The germline V gene encodes CDR1 SGHRS and CDR2 YFSETQ. CDR3 loop: CASSLHEGAGTEAFF. As DNA, the CDR3 is TGCGCCAGCAGCTTGCACGAGGGGGCCGGCACTGAAGCTTTCTTT.

V gene TRBV19 combines with J gene TRBJ2-1, with D uncertain. The length of the CDR3 is 13 residues. V lost 3 bases and J lost 3, with 6 bases in between. The germline gives CDR1 LNHDA, CDR2 SQIVND (reference sequence). The CDR3 protein is CASSISVYNEQFF. Written as DNA, the CDR3 is TGTGCCAGTAGTATCAGCGTCTACAATGAGCAGTTCTTC.

The chain is built from TRBV3-1 (or the pseudogene TRBV3-2) and TRBJ1-1; no clear D. Germline assignment: CDR1 LGHDT and CDR2 YNNKEL (reference sequence). V dropped 7 bases and J dropped 8 bases, with 14 bases sitting between them. The CDR3 spans 12 residues. CDR3 DNA sequence: TGTGCCAGCACGCGGACGGGAGGGGAAGCTTTCTTT. Its protein is CASTRTGGEAFF.

The J gene is TRBJ2-7, the V gene TRBV30; 8 bases line up with TRBD2. With 4 bases clipped from V and 6 bases from J, the junction kept 11 bases outside the gene matches. This CDR3 spans 14 amino acids. Per germline, CDR1 GTSNPN and CDR2 SVGIG (reference sequence). CDR3 sequence reads: CAWNWGSGAPEQYF. CDR3 DNA: TGTGCCTGGAACTGGGGTAGCGGGGCCCCCGAGCAGTACTTC.

The CDR3 reads CASSPGQGSNQPQHF. The DNA of the CDR3 is TGTGCCAGCAGCCCGGGACAGGGAAGCAATCAGCCCCAGCATTTT. J is TRBJ1-5 and V is TRBV7-2; 9 nucleotides agree with TRBD1. Germline CDR1 SGHTA, CDR2 FQGNSA. The J segment lost 1 base and the V segment lost 5 bases, leaving 3 bases of the junction unmatched. The CDR3 has 15 residues. The variable domain in full, completed from reference TRBV7-2 and TRBJ1-5, reads GAGVSQSPSNKVTEKGKDVELRCDPISGHTALYWYRQSLGQGLEFLIYFQGNSAPDKSGLPSDRFSAERTGGSVSTLTIQRTQQEDSAVYLCASSPGQGSNQPQHFGDGTRLSIL.